A single sample gave rise to the 8 T cell receptor beta chains below, sequenced in a study of cytomegalovirus exposure and HLA in healthy donors. The study ran its PCR with 60 Vbeta and 13 Jbeta primers. Sequenced by immunoSEQ multiplex PCR; TCRdb stores in-frame clones only, minus some. Of about 140,000 clones listed, around four fifths are singletons. Sequencing input: PBMCs. These TCRs come from a woman aged 40 to 50 in good health and CMV-seronegative.

V usage is TRBV7-9 and J usage is TRBJ2-1, with a possible D match to TRBD2 (5 bases). The CDR3 totals 15 residues. V gave up 5 bases and J gave up 5 bases, with 16 bases separating them. Looked up from germline, CDR1 is SEHNR and CDR2 is FQNEAQ (reference sequence). The CDR3 region has the DNA TGTGCCAGCAGCCATTCACTAGTTTCGAACAATGAGCAGTTCTTC. Translated, it gives CASSHSLVSNNEQFF.

The gene calls are TRBV28 and TRBJ2-7; perhaps TRBD2 as D (5 bases). Germline lookup yields CDR1 MDHEN and CDR2 SYDVKM. V was trimmed by 2 bases and J by 3 bases, leaving 8 bases between them. The CDR3 is made up of 13 amino acids. In DNA, the CDR3 is TGTGCCAGCAGTTTACAGCGGTACTACGAGCAGTACTTC. It is translated as CASSLQRYYEQYF.

The CDR3 DNA follows: TGTGCCAGCAGGTCGGGGGATGGCAGCAATCAGCCCCAGCATTTT. The encoded protein is CASRSGDGSNQPQHF. This rearrangement joins TRBV28 to TRBJ1-5; D is possibly TRBD1 (5 bases). Trimming took 6 bases from V and 1 from J, leaving 13 bases between them. The CDR3 is 15 residues long. Per germline, CDR1 MDHEN and CDR2 SYDVKM.

This clone was counted once. The chain couples TRBV19 to TRBJ2-5, with a tentative D call TRBD1 (7 bases). With 6 bases removed from V and 3 bases from J, the gap between germline ends came to 17 bases. This CDR3 spans 15 amino acids. The germline CDR1 and CDR2 sequences are LNHDA and SQIVND (reference sequence). The CDR3 bases are TGTGCCAGTAGCTCGGGACAGAGGGGGGAAGAGACCCAGTACTTC. Amino acids: CASSSGQRGEETQYF.

The V and J genes are TRBV28 and TRBJ1-1; D is possibly TRBD1 (6 bases). V was shortened by 2 bases and J by 7 bases, with 14 bases between the two germline ends. CDR1 and CDR2 from the germline V gene are MDHEN and SYDVKM. CDR3 length equals 14 residues. The CDR3 sequence is CASSLLGTRVEAFF. For the CDR3, the DNA is TGTGCCAGCAGTTTACTAGGGACACGTGTTGAAGCTTTCTTT.

The rearrangement uses TRBV27 and TRBJ2-7; 7 bases fit TRBD2. This CDR3 is built from 12 residues. The germline gives CDR1 MNHEY, CDR2 SMNVEV (reference sequence). V lost 8 bases, J lost 3 bases, and 4 bases stayed unmatched. CDR3 sequence: CASGLADYEQYF. DNA for the CDR3: TGTGCCAGCGGCCTAGCGGACTACGAGCAGTACTTC.

This chain links TRBV10-3 with TRBJ2-1, with TRBD1 identical over 7 bases. Trimming took 4 bases from V and 6 from J; bases not matched to a gene: 12. CDR1 ENHRY and CDR2 SYGVKD come from the germline V gene. There are 16 residues in the CDR3. CDR3 coding DNA: TGTGCCATCAGTGCCCAGCTGACAGGGCGTCTCAATGAGCAGTTCTTC. Amino acids: CAISAQLTGRLNEQFF.

The chain is built from TRBV6-1 and TRBJ2-7, with 8 bases lining up with TRBD2. Germline CDR1 and CDR2: MNHNS and SASEGT. The CDR3 has 15 amino acids. V was clipped by 6 bases and J by 7 bases; unmatched bases: 14. The CDR3 here is CASRITLAELGEQYF. The DNA of the CDR3 is TGTGCCAGCAGAATCACACTAGCGGAGTTAGGGGAGCAGTACTTC.